The rows below give T cell receptor beta chains drawn from one sample of a study of T-cell memory formation after mild COVID-19. TCRdb redid the calling of the 5' RACE reads with MiXCR, one entry per CDR3 protein. The repertoire holds over 2,000 distinct CDR3 sequences, 60% to 85% seen once, with 9.2% in the top ten. Sequencing input: PBMCs or a T cell subset sorted from them (not recorded which). All receptors come from an adult who had mild COVID-19 (a few samples of this study predate the infection). Cell type and time point are not known. CDR3s include the opening cysteine and the closing phenylalanine or tryptophan. The D gene is left open where the match is weak. Size tells how often a clone was seen (once, few, many) or the class of an expanded clone, and some rows leave it out.

clone size | J gene | V gene | D gene | CDR3 DNA | CDR3 protein
medium-sized | TRBJ2-3 | TRBV7-2 | TRBD2 | TGTGCCAGCAGCCCGCGGGGAGGGAGGGAGGGTACGCAGTATTTT | CASSPRGGREGTQYF
NA | TRBJ2-2 | TRBV12-3/TRBV12-4 | TRBD2 | TGTGCCAGCAGGGGACTGGGAGGGCGCACCGGGGAGCTGTTTTTT | CASRGLGGRTGELFF
once | TRBJ1-2 | TRBV28 | TRBD1 | TGTGCCAGCAGCGGACAGGGGTACGGCTACACCTTC | CASSGQGYGYTF
NA | TRBJ2-1 | TRBV5-1 | TRBD1 | TGCGCCAGCAGCCCCGGACAGGCCTACAATGAGCAGTTCTTC | CASSPGQAYNEQFF
large | TRBJ2-3 | TRBV5-4 | TRBD2 | TGTGCCAGCAGCCGCGGACTAGCGGAAATCACAGATACGCAGTATTTT | CASSRGLAEITDTQYF
medium-sized | TRBJ2-5 | TRBV5-4 | TRBD2 | TGTGCCAGCAGCACCCGGGGGGGTCAAGAGACCCAGTACTTC | CASSTRGGQETQYF
NA | TRBJ2-1 | TRBV12-3/TRBV12-4 | TRBD2 | TGTGCCAGCACCCGGGCTAGCGGGGGGGCCGGTGAGCAGTTCTTC | CASTRASGGAGEQFF
NA | TRBJ2-5 | TRBV2 | NA | TGTGCCAGCAGTCTTTCCCGGGTTCGGGGGGAGACCCAGTACTTC | CASSLSRVRGETQYF
once | TRBJ2-3 | TRBV5-1 | NA | TGCGCCAGCAGCTCCCTCCGGGTTGCGACAGATACGCAGTATTTT | CASSSLRVATDTQYF
medium-sized | TRBJ2-7 | TRBV24-1 | TRBD1 | TGTGCCGCCGGGACAGGGTCCTACGAGCAGTACTTC | CAAGTGSYEQYF
NA | TRBJ2-7 | TRBV29-1 | TRBD1 | TGCAGCGCGGGTACGGGACAGGGAATTTACGAGCAGTACTTC | CSAGTGQGIYEQYF
NA | TRBJ2-3 | TRBV5-1 | NA | TGCGCCAGCAGCTTGGCCCAGGTGACAGGCACAGATACGCAGTATTTT | CASSLAQVTGTDTQYF
NA | TRBJ2-2 | TRBV11-2 | TRBD2 | TGTGCCAGCAGCTTAGATTTTTTCGGGGGGTTGAACACCGGGGAGCTGTTTTTT | CASSLDFFGGLNTGELFF
few | TRBJ2-1 | TRBV7-9 | TRBD2 | TGTGCCAGCAGCTTAGTTGGAGCGGGGAACAATGAGCAGTTCTTC | CASSLVGAGNNEQFF
once | TRBJ1-1 | TRBV30 | NA | TGTGCCTGGAGCAGGGGAGGAACTGAAGCTTTCTTT | CAWSRGGTEAFF
NA | TRBJ2-2 | TRBV5-1 | TRBD1 | TGCGCCAGCAGGACCGGGACAGGGAACACCGGGGAGCTGTTTTTT | CASRTGTGNTGELFF
large | TRBJ1-1 | TRBV12-3/TRBV12-4 | NA | TGTGCCAGCAGTTTCGCGCTTGGGACTGAAGCTTTCTTT | CASSFALGTEAFF
NA | TRBJ2-3 | TRBV20-1 | TRBD2 | TGCAGTGCTACAGATATAGCGGGGATCACAGATACGCAGTATTTT | CSATDIAGITDTQYF
NA | TRBJ2-3 | TRBV20-1 | TRBD1 | TGCAGTGCTAGCGAACCCGACAGGGGCGCAGATACGCAGTATTTT | CSASEPDRGADTQYF
NA | TRBJ2-1 | TRBV5-1 | NA | TGCGCCAGCAGCTTGGCTGGGGTCACCTACAATGAGCAGTTCTTC | CASSLAGVTYNEQFF
large | TRBJ2-1 | TRBV9 | NA | TGTGCCAGCAGCGTAGTTGACTCATCAGGCAATGAGCAGTTCTTC | CASSVVDSSGNEQFF
NA | TRBJ2-1 | TRBV19 | NA | TGTGCCAGGAGCAATGAGCAGTTCTTC | CARSNEQFF
NA | TRBJ2-7 | TRBV9 | NA | TGTGCCAGCAGCGGGGATTCGACAACGGGGTCCTACGAGCAGTACTTC | CASSGDSTTGSYEQYF
NA | TRBJ1-1 | TRBV12-3/TRBV12-4 | TRBD1 | TGTGCCAGCAGCTTGAAAGCGACAGGGACAGCTTTCTTT | CASSLKATGTAFF
NA | TRBJ2-1 | TRBV5-1 | TRBD2 | TGCGCCACCGGCGGGACTAGCGGCTACAATGAGCAGTTCTTC | CATGGTSGYNEQFF
NA | TRBJ2-5 | TRBV7-2 | TRBD2 | TGTGCCAGCAGCTTTCAAGCGGGAGCAGGAGAGACCCAGTACTTC | CASSFQAGAGETQYF